This T cell receptor beta chain comes out of a study of T cell responses to AZD1222 COVID-19 vaccine (dated by TCRdb to the early 2020s). For the study in its entirety: AZD1222 recipients given second doses at about 4 weeks or at about 12 weeks were pooled, since spike-specific TCR depth and breadth were not found to differ between the two schedules. A total of under 250 trial participants underwent TCR sequencing, of whom more than 200 had received two doses of AZD1222 and some 25 had received two doses of the MenACWY control vaccine. Trial participants were enrolled by age into 18-55, 56-69 and 70-plus year subgroups, with roughly 160, 29 and 62 TCR-sequenced participants respectively.

The sample's time point label is to be understood as: baseline before first vaccination. Samples from vaccinated people were obtained from the UK trials COV001 and COV002, which included a single-blind randomized controlled phase 2/3 trial of AZD1222 (ChAdOx1 nCoV-19) in healthy adults. For TCRbeta chain sequencing, PBMC samples were collected from trial participants at day 0 and at day 28 after the second dose. The CDR3 regions of human TCRbeta chains were analyzed by immunosequencing. On the authors' methods: Repertoire TCRs were checked for matches against a reference library of SARS-CoV-2-specific TCRs that had been generated using the MIRA antigen-specificity platform. Breadth was defined as the fraction of unique TCRs that were SARS-CoV-2-associated, and depth was defined as the fraction of total T cells that were SARS-CoV-2-associated. Each spike-specific TCR was assigned to its reactive spike region and to a CD4 or CD8 class using the MIRA data. Log10-transformed breadth and depth values were compared by one-way ANOVA with Sidak's multiple comparisons tests. TCRdb provides this immuneACCESS table in a form limited to in-frame rearrangements. Some clones are lacking; in checked studies, under half of them reflect an unresolved V gene, and why the rest are absent is not known. V and J calls and clone size come straight from that table; D and trimming were deduced from the DNA. This sample comprises over 100,000 clones, 80% to 90% of them detected only once. About 3.1% of the sample comes from the top ten.

A remark on this clone: Its antigen is unknown. There are no base qualities to consult, and no much larger clone falls within one base.

The germline V gene provides CDR1 MDHEN and CDR2 SYDVKM. V loses 6 bases of germline sequence and J loses 1 base, and the interval between the two ends is 16 bases. The CDR3, from cysteine to phenylalanine, totals 16 residues. The only DNA kept is the CDR3, 48 bases in frame from the first base. Beyond this particular receptor, the publication reports: Conclusions about previously exposed vaccinees are limited because only six or seven AZD1222 recipients were SARS-CoV-2 seropositive at baseline. After two AZD1222 doses, both the breadth and the depth of spike-specific TCRs were significantly higher than at day 0 and than in MenACWY recipients. Most participants were white British and females outnumbered males, and the authors suggested that clonal diversity may have been underestimated. The 56-69-year group was small, and its depth increase did not reach significance, likely because of low power. Vaccine-associated CD4 TCRs spanned the whole spike protein, with dominant responses in regions 160-218 and 743-854. Because no day 14 peak-response samples were available, repertoires were characterized only after the peak T cell response. Nearly half of unique spike-specific TCRs reportedly recognized epitopes outside regions mutated in the B.1.351 and B.1.1.7 variants.

This chain joins TRBV28 to TRBJ1-5, with the D gene too uncertain to name. The receptor was isolated from an adult in good health. The sequences come from peripheral blood, collected on day 0 of AZD1222 vaccination. The CDR3 region reads CASRPLGSGSNQPQHF. The sequenced DNA is TGTGCCAGCAGACCTTTAGGGTCAGGCAGCAATCAGCCCCAGCATTTT.